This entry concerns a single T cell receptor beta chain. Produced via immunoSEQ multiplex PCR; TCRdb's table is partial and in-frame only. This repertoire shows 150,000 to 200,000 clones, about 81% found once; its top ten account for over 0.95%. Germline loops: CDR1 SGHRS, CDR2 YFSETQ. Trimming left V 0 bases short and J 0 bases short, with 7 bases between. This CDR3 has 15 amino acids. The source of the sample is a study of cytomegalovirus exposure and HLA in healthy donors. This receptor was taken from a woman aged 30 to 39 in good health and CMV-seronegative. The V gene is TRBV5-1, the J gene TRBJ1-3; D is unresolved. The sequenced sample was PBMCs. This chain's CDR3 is CASSLDSFSGNTIYF. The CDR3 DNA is TGCGCCAGCAGCTTGGACAGCTTCTCTGGAAACACCATATATTTT.